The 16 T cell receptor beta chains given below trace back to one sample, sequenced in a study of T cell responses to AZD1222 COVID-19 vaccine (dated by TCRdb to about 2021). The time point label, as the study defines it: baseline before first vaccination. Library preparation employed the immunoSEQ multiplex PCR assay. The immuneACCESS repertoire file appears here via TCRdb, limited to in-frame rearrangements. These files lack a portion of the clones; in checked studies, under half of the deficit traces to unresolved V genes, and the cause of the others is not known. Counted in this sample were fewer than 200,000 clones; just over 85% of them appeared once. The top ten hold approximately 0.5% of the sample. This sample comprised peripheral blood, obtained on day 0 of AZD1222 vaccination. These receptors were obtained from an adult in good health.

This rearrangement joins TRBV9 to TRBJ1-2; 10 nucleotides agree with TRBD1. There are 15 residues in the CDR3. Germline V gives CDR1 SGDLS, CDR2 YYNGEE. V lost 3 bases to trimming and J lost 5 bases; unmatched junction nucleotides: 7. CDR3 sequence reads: CASSAGEGQGYGYTF. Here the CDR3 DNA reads TGTGCCAGCAGCGCGGGGGAGGGACAGGGGTATGGCTACACCTTC.

CDR3 loop: CASSQGHRNNSPLHF. CDR3 bases: TGTGCCAGCAGCCAGGGTCACAGGAATAATTCACCCCTCCACTTT. This chain uses TRBV14 with TRBJ1-6, with D possibly matching TRBD1 (5 bases). The V end lost 3 bases, the J end lost 5 bases, and 11 bases lay between the germline ends. Germline V gene data show CDR1 as SGHDN and CDR2 as FVKESK. The CDR3 consists of 15 residues.

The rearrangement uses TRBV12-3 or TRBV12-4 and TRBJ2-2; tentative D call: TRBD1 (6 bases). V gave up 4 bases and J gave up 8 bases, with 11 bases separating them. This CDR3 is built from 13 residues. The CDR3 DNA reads TGTGCCAGCAGTTCTAAACAGGGTGGGGAGCTGTTTTTT. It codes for CASSSKQGGELFF.

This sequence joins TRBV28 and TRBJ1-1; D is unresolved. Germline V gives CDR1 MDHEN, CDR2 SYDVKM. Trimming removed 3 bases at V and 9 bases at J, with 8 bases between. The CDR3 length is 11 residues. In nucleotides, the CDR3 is TGTGCCAGCAGTTTGGGGAGGAAAGCTTTCTTT. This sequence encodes CASSLGRKAFF.

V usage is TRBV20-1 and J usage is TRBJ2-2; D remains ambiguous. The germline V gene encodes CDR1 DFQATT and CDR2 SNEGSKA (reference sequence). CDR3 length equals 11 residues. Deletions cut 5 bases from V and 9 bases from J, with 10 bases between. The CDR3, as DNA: TGCAGTGCTGATACTGGGCGGGAGCTGTTTTTT. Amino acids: CSADTGRELFF.

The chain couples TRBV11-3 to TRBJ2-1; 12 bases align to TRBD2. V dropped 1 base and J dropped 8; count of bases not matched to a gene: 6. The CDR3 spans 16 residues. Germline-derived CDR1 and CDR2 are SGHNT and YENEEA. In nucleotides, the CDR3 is TGTGCCAGCAGCTTAGGACTAGCGGGGGCCTTCTATGAGCAGTTCTTC. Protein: CASSLGLAGAFYEQFF. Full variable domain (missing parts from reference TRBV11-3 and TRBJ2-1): EAGVVQSPRYKIIEKKQPVAFWCNPISGHNTLYWYLQNLGQGPELLIRYENEEAVDDSQLPKDRFSAERLKGVDSTLKIQPAELGDSAVYLCASSLGLAGAFYEQFFGPGTRLTVL.

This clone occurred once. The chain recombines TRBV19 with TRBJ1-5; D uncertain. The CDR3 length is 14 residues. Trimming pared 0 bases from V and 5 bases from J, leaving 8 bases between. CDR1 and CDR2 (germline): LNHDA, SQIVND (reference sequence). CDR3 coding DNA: TGTGCCAGTAGTATAGACAGTGGGGATCAGCCCCAGCATTTT. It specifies CASSIDSGDQPQHF.

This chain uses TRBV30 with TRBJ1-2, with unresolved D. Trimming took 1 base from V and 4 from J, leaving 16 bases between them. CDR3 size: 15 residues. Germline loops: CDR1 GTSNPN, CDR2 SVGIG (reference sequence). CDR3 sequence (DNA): TGTGCCTGGAGTGAGGGCACAGCATACGGCTATGGCTACACCTTC. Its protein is CAWSEGTAYGYGYTF.

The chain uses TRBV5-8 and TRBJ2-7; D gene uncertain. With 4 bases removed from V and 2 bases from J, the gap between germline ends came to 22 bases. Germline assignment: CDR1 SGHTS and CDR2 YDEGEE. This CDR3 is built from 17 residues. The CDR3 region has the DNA TGTGCCAGCAGCCCTCGAAGAGTCCTCGCGGATACCTACGAGCAGTACTTC. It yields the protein CASSPRRVLADTYEQYF.

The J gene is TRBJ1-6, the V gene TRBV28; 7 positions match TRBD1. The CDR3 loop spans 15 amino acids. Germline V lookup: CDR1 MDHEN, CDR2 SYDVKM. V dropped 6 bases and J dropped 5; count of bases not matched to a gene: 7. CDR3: CASSRLDRDNSPLHF. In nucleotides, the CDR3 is TGTGCCAGCAGCAGGTTAGACAGGGATAATTCACCCCTCCACTTT.

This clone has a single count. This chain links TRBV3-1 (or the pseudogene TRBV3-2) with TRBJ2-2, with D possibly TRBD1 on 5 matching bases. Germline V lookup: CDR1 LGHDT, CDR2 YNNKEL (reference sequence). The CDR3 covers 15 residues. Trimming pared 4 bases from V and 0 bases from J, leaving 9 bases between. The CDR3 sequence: CASSPGHTNTGELFF. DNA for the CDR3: TGTGCCAGCAGCCCTGGACATACGAACACCGGGGAGCTGTTTTTT.

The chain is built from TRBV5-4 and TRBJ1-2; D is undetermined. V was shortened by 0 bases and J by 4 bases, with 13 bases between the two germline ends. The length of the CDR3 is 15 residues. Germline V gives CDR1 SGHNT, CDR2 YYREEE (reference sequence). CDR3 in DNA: TGTGCCAGCAGCTTGGCCGAACGGCCCCTCTATGGCTACACCTTC. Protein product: CASSLAERPLYGYTF.

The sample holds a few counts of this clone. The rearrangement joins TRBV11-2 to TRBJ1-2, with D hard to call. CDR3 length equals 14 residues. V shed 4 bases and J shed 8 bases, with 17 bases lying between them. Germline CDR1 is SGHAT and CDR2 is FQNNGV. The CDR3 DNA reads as TGTGCCAGCAGCTCCGGAGGCGCCGGGTGGGGCTACACCTTC. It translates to CASSSGGAGWGYTF.

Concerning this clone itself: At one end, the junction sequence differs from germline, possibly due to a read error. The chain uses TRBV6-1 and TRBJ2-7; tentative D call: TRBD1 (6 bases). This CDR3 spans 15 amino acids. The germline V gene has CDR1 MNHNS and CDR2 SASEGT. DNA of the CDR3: TGTGCCAGCAATGAAGCAGGGGTCTTCTCCTACGAGCAGTACTTC. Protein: CASNEAGVFSYEQYF.

CDR3 in amino acids: CASSISGTGNYGYTF. The CDR3 coding sequence is TGTGCCAGCTCAATCTCGGGGACAGGAAACTATGGCTACACCTTC. The chain has TRBV18 and TRBJ1-2; 8 nucleotides align to TRBD1. Looked up from germline, CDR1 is KGHSH and CDR2 is LQKENI. The CDR3 sequence is 15 residues long. Trimming took 5 bases from V and 2 from J; bases not matched to a gene: 7.

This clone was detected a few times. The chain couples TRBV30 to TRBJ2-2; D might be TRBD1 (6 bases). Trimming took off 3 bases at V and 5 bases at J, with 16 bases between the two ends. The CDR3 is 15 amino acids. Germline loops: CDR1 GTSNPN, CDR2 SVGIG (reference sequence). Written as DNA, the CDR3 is TGTGCCTGGAGAGCTTGGCAGGGGTGGACCGGGGAGCTGTTTTTT. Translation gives CAWRAWQGWTGELFF.